The source of this TCR beta chain is a study of blood T cells in healthy people across ages. The authors ran a second PCR of about 7 to 12 cycles using a sample-barcoded 5' primer and a J-beta primer mix. TCRdb called the 5' RACE reads again in MiXCR, with one record for every CDR3 protein. The sample shows approximately 760,000 distinct CDR3 sequences, 20% to 30% of them seen only once. Donor samples were obtained from healthy Caucasian individuals from Russia, aged about 6 to 100. This same sample was also taken into another study, of T cells of mothers and their children. That paper adds: Each 15 ul cDNA reaction used approximately 1.6 ug RNA; all RNA was used.

The TCR was taken from a boy aged 5-17 years in good health. Specimen: blood.

The CDR3 sequence is CASSQDRGLGGSNEQFF. The CDR3 coding sequence is TGCGCCAGCAGCCAAGACCGCGGACTAGGAGGGTCCAATGAGCAGTTCTTC. The gene calls are TRBV4-3 and TRBJ2-1; TRBD2 agrees at 7 bases. J was trimmed by 6 bases and V by 0 bases; bases with no gene match: 11. The CDR3 is 17 amino acids. CDR1 LGHNA and CDR2 YSLEER come from the germline V gene.